This T cell receptor (beta chain) stems from a study of prognosis after radiotherapy for stage I lung cancer. Study-level points and caveats: Divergent TRBV and TRBJ gene usage has reportedly been observed between patients with and without metastases.

CDR3 length: 14 residues. Germline-derived CDR1 and CDR2 are MNHNS and SASEGT. Trimming took 10 bases from V and 3 from J, leaving 15 bases between them. Starting from genomic DNA, TCR beta CDR3 was amplified through two-round multiplex PCR. TRBV and TRBJ genes each had their own specific primers in first-round PCR. Each CDR3 protein is one row after TCRdb ran MiXCR on the multiplex PCR reads. The repertoire consists of 15,000 or so distinct CDR3 sequences, with roughly 49% occurring once and the leading ten covering 38%. In regard to this clonotype: The antigen is undetermined.

The chain employs TRBV6-1 and TRBJ2-2; D could derive from TRBD1 or TRBD2 (5 bases each). The specimen comprised PBMCs, sampled before or after stereotactic body radiation therapy (not recorded which). The origin of this receptor is a donor of 50 years or more with non-small cell lung cancer. The CDR3 coding sequence is TGTGCCACCTTGTGGGGGTACGACACCGGGGAGCTGTTTTTT. It is translated as CATLWGYDTGELFF.